Below are 29 T cell receptor beta chains sequenced from a single sample in a study of vaccination effects on CD4 cells after COVID-19 (dated by TCRdb to between 2021 and 2023). The ViraFEST assay stimulated PBMC with viral peptide pools and then used TCR sequencing to identify antigen-specific CD4+ T cell clonotypes by expansion. After around ten days of culture, CD4+ T cells were isolated with the EasySep CD4+ T cell isolation kit. Each participant got two doses of an mRNA SARS-CoV-2 vaccine, either BNT162b2 or mRNA-1273. Library preparation employed the immunoSEQ multiplex PCR assay. TCRdb limited this immuneACCESS table to in-frame rearrangements with V and J called. A share of clones is missing; checked studies link under half to unresolved V genes, and the rest is unexplained. Present in this sample are tens of thousands of clones, about 80% of which were seen just once. The ten most abundant clones make up roughly 0.94% of the sample.

These receptors lack a known antigen. The sample consisted of CD4+ T cells from PBMCs cultured with HCoV-OC43 spike peptides, taken after COVID-19 vaccination. Reading the label with the study, this specimen's cell subset or site is: HCoV-OC43 spike overlapping peptide pool stimulation. These receptors were collected from a human donor who received a COVID-19 vaccine.

Only one count was recorded for this clone. This sequence joins TRBV7-3 and TRBJ2-3, with D possibly TRBD2 on 6 matching bases. The CDR3 runs 15 residues. Germline lookup yields CDR1 SGHTA and CDR2 FQGTGA. Trimming pared 8 bases from V and 8 bases from J, leaving 23 bases between. The CDR3 sequence: CASGNGEALSSTQYF. The CDR3 bases are TGTGCCAGCGGGAATGGGGAGGCTCTAAGCAGTACGCAGTATTTT.

This clone was seen a handful of times. The rearrangement joins TRBV30 to TRBJ2-2, with 12 bases fitting TRBD2. The CDR3 contains 16 residues. Germline loops: CDR1 GTSNPN, CDR2 SVGIG (reference sequence). V was pared by 5 bases and J by 7 bases, with 11 bases of the junction left unmatched. The CDR3 spells CAWGLAGRFGNGELFF. CDR3 sequence (DNA): TGTGCCTGGGGACTAGCGGGGAGATTTGGAAACGGGGAGCTGTTTTTT. Complete variable domain (other parts from reference TRBV30 and TRBJ2-2): SQTIHQWPATLVQPVGSPLSLECTVEGTSNPNLYWYRQAAGRGLQLLFYSVGIGQISSEVPQNLSASRPQDRQFILSSKKLLLSDSGFYLCAWGLAGRFGNGELFFGEGSRLTVL.

The V gene is TRBV4-3, the J gene TRBJ1-1; 7 bases match TRBD1. V trimming: 2 bases; J trimming: 4 bases; junction bases outside the gene matches: 10. Germline V lookup: CDR1 LGHNA, CDR2 YSLEER. This CDR3 is 16 amino acids long. CDR3 sequence reads: CASSQQRGPGGTEAFF. The CDR3 coding sequence is TGCGCCAGCAGCCAACAGAGGGGGCCAGGTGGCACTGAAGCTTTCTTT.

The chain carries TRBV7-2 and TRBJ1-5, with D unresolved. V was shortened by 2 bases and J by 0 bases, with 5 bases between the two germline ends. Germline V CDR1 and CDR2: SGHTA, FQGNSA. The CDR3 extends over 14 amino acids. CDR3 sequence: CASSLLVSNQPQHF. The CDR3 DNA reads as TGTGCCAGCAGCTTACTCGTTAGCAATCAGCCCCAGCATTTT.

This chain connects TRBV24-1 to TRBJ1-5; D is possibly TRBD1 (5 bases). Germline CDR1 reads KGHDR; CDR2 reads SFDVKD. V was shortened by 3 bases and J by 9 bases, with 17 bases between the two germline ends. The CDR3 totals 15 residues. The CDR3 here is CATSDRTGPLGPQHF. CDR3 nucleotide sequence: TGTGCCACCAGTGATCGTACAGGTCCGCTGGGGCCCCAGCATTTT.

J is TRBJ1-5 and V is TRBV28, with TRBD1 as a possible D gene (5 bases). There are 14 residues in the CDR3. Deletions cut 4 bases from V and 5 bases from J, with 12 bases between. The V gene's germline CDR1 is MDHEN and CDR2 SYDVKM. The CDR3 sequence: CASSYLGGYQPQHF. CDR3 DNA sequence: TGTGCCAGCAGTTATTTGGGGGGGTATCAGCCCCAGCATTTT.

The rearrangement uses TRBV2 and TRBJ1-5; 10 positions agree with TRBD1. V trimming: 0 bases; J trimming: 9 bases; junction bases outside the gene matches: 8. CDR3 length equals 16 residues. The germline CDR1 and CDR2 sequences are SNHLY and FYNNEI. CDR3 region: CASSEARTGGYGPQHF. The CDR3 nucleotides read TGTGCCAGCAGTGAAGCGCGGACAGGGGGTTACGGGCCCCAGCATTTT.

The chain recombines TRBV14 with TRBJ1-1; D is uncertain. The CDR3 runs to 16 residues. In germline, CDR1 is SGHDN, CDR2 FVKESK. V was clipped by 1 base and J by 5 bases, with 17 bases between them. The CDR3 DNA sequence: TGTGCCAGCAGCCAAGCGTTCCGGACGGGGTGGACTGAAGCTTTCTTT. Encoded protein: CASSQAFRTGWTEAFF.

The chain recombines TRBV7-9 with TRBJ1-6; D unresolved. Germline V gene lookup returns CDR1 SEHNR and CDR2 FQNEAQ (reference sequence). With 8 bases removed from V and 7 bases from J, the gap between germline ends came to 21 bases. This CDR3 comprises 16 residues. CDR3 sequence reads: CASRDARGFINSPLHF. The CDR3 DNA follows: TGTGCCAGCCGCGATGCACGGGGTTTCATCAATTCACCCCTCCACTTT.

This CDR3 is CTSSLTSGAYNEQFF. Written as DNA, the CDR3 is TGCACCAGCAGCCTGACTAGCGGGGCCTACAATGAGCAGTTCTTC. The chain links TRBV1 to TRBJ2-1; the table's D call TRBD2 went unverified against the DNA. TRBV1 is a pseudogene segment. The CDR3 runs to 15 residues.

This clone turned up a few times. The CDR3: CASSGGVGTGELFF. CDR3 in DNA: TGTGCCAGCAGTGGAGGGGTGGGCACCGGGGAGCTGTTTTTT. The chain is built from TRBV2 and TRBJ2-2, with D perhaps given as TRBD1 or TRBD2 (5 bases each). Germline V gene sequence: CDR1 SNHLY, CDR2 FYNNEI. Trimming took 4 bases from V and 4 from J, leaving 10 bases between them. CDR3 length equals 14 residues.

With regard to this clone: This specimen includes other DNA sequences encoding the same CDR3. The chain couples TRBV18 to TRBJ2-2; D ambiguous. V lost 1 base and J lost 5, with 8 bases in between. In germline, CDR1 is KGHSH, CDR2 LQKENI. CDR3 size: 14 residues. The CDR3 sequence: CASSPRPGTGELFF. For the CDR3, the DNA is TGTGCCAGCTCACCACGCCCCGGGACCGGGGAGCTGTTTTTT.

V and J are TRBV6-5 and TRBJ1-1, with TRBD1 matching 7 bases. Trimming took 6 bases from V and 5 from J; bases not matched to a gene: 9. The CDR3 covers 14 residues. The V gene's germline CDR1 is MNHEY and CDR2 SVGAGI. The CDR3, as DNA: TGTGCCAGCAGCTCTAACAGGGGAAGGACTGAAGCTTTCTTT. Translating gives CASSSNRGRTEAFF.

The chain has TRBV7-3 and TRBJ2-3, with D perhaps given as TRBD1 or TRBD2 (5 bases each). V was shortened by 5 bases and J by 0 bases, with 9 bases between the two germline ends. Per germline, CDR1 SGHTA and CDR2 FQGTGA. The CDR3 covers 14 residues. The CDR3 DNA follows: TGTGCCAGCAGCCGGGACCTTAGCACAGATACGCAGTATTTT. Translation gives CASSRDLSTDTQYF. The full variable domain, in which reference TRBV7-3 and TRBJ2-3 provide the parts outside the CDR3, is GAGVSQTPSNKVTEKGKYVELRCDPISGHTALYWYRQSLGQGPEFLIYFQGTGAADDSGLPNDRFFAVRPEGSVSTLKIQRTERGDSAVYLCASSRDLSTDTQYFGPGTRLTVL.

The table lists this clone with a few counts. This chain uses TRBV28 with TRBJ1-2; D uncertain. The CDR3 runs 14 residues. V lost 8 bases, J lost 8 bases, and 21 bases lay in between. Germline CDR1 and CDR2: MDHEN and SYDVKM. In DNA, the CDR3 is TGTGCCAGCGGGAGATCTCCCCAATACGTGGGCTACACCTTC. Translation gives CASGRSPQYVGYTF.

The rearrangement joins TRBV28 to TRBJ1-4; D might be TRBD1 (5 bases). The germline CDR1 and CDR2 sequences are MDHEN and SYDVKM. The V end was cut by 8 bases, the J end by 2 bases, with 12 bases between. The CDR3 spans 14 residues. This CDR3 reads CASADGGTNEKLFF. DNA of the CDR3: TGTGCCAGCGCTGACGGGGGGACTAATGAAAAACTGTTTTTT.

The gene calls are TRBV5-1 and TRBJ1-4; weak D call: TRBD1 (6 bases). The V gene's germline CDR1 is SGHRS and CDR2 YFSETQ. CDR3 length equals 15 residues. V lost 4 bases, J lost 7 bases, and 17 bases lay in between. The CDR3 bases are TGCGCCAGCAGCAACTTCCAGGGGCGGGGTGAAAAACTGTTTTTT. Translating it yields CASSNFQGRGEKLFF.

The V gene is TRBV11-3, the J gene TRBJ2-5; 9 bases fit TRBD2. The germline CDR1 and CDR2 sequences are SGHNT and YENEEA. The junction had 12 bases not matched to a gene; V was cut back by 1 base and J by 6 bases. This CDR3 is built from 17 residues. The CDR3 loop is CASSLGQTSGQEKTQYF. The CDR3 DNA is TGTGCCAGCAGCTTAGGACAGACTAGCGGACAGGAGAAGACCCAGTACTTC.

The V gene is TRBV28, the J gene TRBJ2-1; TRBD2 might be the D (6 bases). CDR1 is MDHEN and CDR2 is SYDVKM in the germline V gene. CDR3 size: 16 residues. Trimming shortened V by 2 bases and J by 3 bases, and 14 bases separated the two germline ends. The CDR3 DNA reads TGTGCCAGCAGTTTAGAGGGGCGGGGCGACTACAATGAGCAGTTCTTC. Translating gives CASSLEGRGDYNEQFF.

The J gene is TRBJ2-1, the V gene TRBV5-6, with D tentatively TRBD1 (5 bases). The CDR3 contains 17 residues. V was clipped by 0 bases and J by 1 base, with 14 bases between them. CDR1 is SGHDT and CDR2 is YYEEEE in the germline V gene. Written as DNA, the CDR3 is TGTGCCAGCAGCTTGGATCCAGGGCGAACTTCCTACAATGAGCAGTTCTTC. It is translated as CASSLDPGRTSYNEQFF.

Only a few counts were recorded for this clone. The V gene is TRBV5-6, the J gene TRBJ2-7; 10 bases are a match to TRBD1. V shed 6 bases and J 5 bases; nucleotides not matched to a gene: 8. Germline V gene sequence: CDR1 SGHDT, CDR2 YYEEEE. CDR3 length: 14 residues. CDR3 residues: CASKVGDRGNEQYV. The CDR3 bases are TGTGCCAGCAAAGTCGGGGACAGGGGAAACGAGCAGTACGTC.

The chain has TRBV5-5 and TRBJ2-7, with D perhaps matching TRBD1 (5 bases). The V gene lost 2 bases and the J gene lost 12 bases, with 12 bases spanning the gap. CDR3 size: 11 residues. Germline V gene sequence: CDR1 SGHKS, CDR2 YYEKEE (reference sequence). The DNA for the CDR3 is TGTGCCAGCAGCTTAGGGGCCAGGCCGTACGTC. Its protein product is CASSLGARPYV.

The rearrangement uses TRBV2 and TRBJ1-2; TRBD1 matches 8 bases. With 7 bases clipped from V and 8 bases from J, the junction kept 9 bases outside the gene matches. The germline V gene encodes CDR1 SNHLY and CDR2 FYNNEI. The CDR3 totals 13 residues. CDR3 amino acids: CASNDRGLGGYTF. Written as DNA, the CDR3 is TGTGCCAGCAATGACAGGGGTCTCGGAGGCTACACCTTC.

CDR3 loop: CASSPPRQGAQQAFF. CDR3 in DNA: TGTGCCAGCTCACCACCTAGGCAGGGGGCTCAGCAAGCTTTCTTT. V is TRBV18 and J is TRBJ1-1; 8 bases are shared with TRBD1. The CDR3 runs to 15 residues. J lost 9 bases, V lost 0 bases, and 9 bases had no gene match. Per the germline V gene, CDR1 is KGHSH and CDR2 is LQKENI.

The chain links TRBV19 to TRBJ1-5; D possibly corresponds to TRBD1 (5 bases). Germline lookup yields CDR1 LNHDA and CDR2 SQIVND (reference sequence). Trimming shortened V by 8 bases and J by 4 bases, and 9 bases separated the two germline ends. This CDR3 contains 12 residues. DNA for the CDR3: TGTGCCAGTTGTTGGGGGAATCAGCCCCAGCATTTT. This encodes CASCWGNQPQHF.

CDR3 in DNA: TGTGCCAGCAGCTTAGAGGGGGATACGCAGTATTTT. This encodes CASSLEGDTQYF. J is TRBJ2-3 and V is TRBV27; D tentatively reads TRBD1 or TRBD2 (5 bases each). Trimming shortened V by 6 bases and J by 6 bases, and 10 bases separated the two germline ends. This CDR3 has 12 amino acids. Germline V lookup: CDR1 MNHEY, CDR2 SMNVEV (reference sequence).

The V and J genes are TRBV5-1 and TRBJ2-4; possibly TRBD2 for D (6 bases). The CDR3 length is 17 residues. V gave up 2 bases and J gave up 1 base, with 16 bases separating them. Germline V lookup: CDR1 SGHRS, CDR2 YFSETQ. The CDR3 region is CASSLSEGFVAKNIQYF. Written as DNA, the CDR3 is TGCGCCAGCAGCTTATCGGAGGGGTTCGTGGCCAAAAACATTCAGTACTTC. The full variable domain, completed using reference TRBV5-1 and TRBJ2-4, is KAGVTQTPRYLIKTRGQQVTLSCSPISGHRSVSWYQQTPGQGLQFLFEYFSETQRNKGNFPGRFSGRQFSNSRSEMNVSTLELGDSALYLCASSLSEGFVAKNIQYFGAGTRLSVL.

V usage is TRBV18 and J usage is TRBJ2-2; D is unclear. Trimming left V 6 bases short and J 3 bases short, with 11 bases between. The CDR3 is 14 residues long. CDR1 and CDR2 from the germline V gene are KGHSH and LQKENI. The CDR3 loop is CASSPGTDTGELFF. Written as DNA, the CDR3 is TGTGCCAGCTCCCCAGGCACCGACACCGGGGAGCTGTTTTTT.

The chain carries TRBV6-4 and TRBJ2-2; D ambiguous. V was shortened by 8 bases and J by 3 bases, with 10 bases between the two germline ends. Germline-derived CDR1 and CDR2 are MRHNA and SNTAGT. This CDR3 contains 13 residues. CDR3 sequence: CASGVLDTGELFF. CDR3 in DNA: TGTGCCAGCGGCGTTCTGGACACCGGGGAGCTGTTTTTT.